This passage covers 9 T cell receptor beta chains from one sample sequenced in a study of T cells in Graves' hyperthyroidism and ophthalmopathy. The CDR3 regions of TCR beta were amplified from RNA transcripts. The TCR CDR3 was amplified in a first-round RT-PCR using the HTBI primer set. Via MiXCR, TCRdb re-called the multiplex PCR reads, giving one row per CDR3 protein. This sample has about 300,000 distinct CDR3 sequences, with roughly a fifth found just once. Sequencing was performed on blood. These receptors were obtained from a middle-aged man with Graves' ophthalmopathy.

This clonotype was counted many times. The J gene is TRBJ2-3, the V gene TRBV9; 10 nucleotides agree with TRBD2. Germline V gene lookup returns CDR1 SGDLS and CDR2 YYNGEE. This CDR3 spans 16 amino acids. With 2 bases clipped from V and 4 bases from J, the junction kept 7 bases outside the gene matches. CDR3 nucleotide sequence: TGTGCCAGCAGCGTCGACCGACTAGCGGGTTCAGATACGCAGTATTTT. Residues: CASSVDRLAGSDTQYF. The full variable domain, rest sourced from reference TRBV9 and TRBJ2-3, is DSGVTQTPKHLITATGQRVTLRCSPRSGDLSVYWYQQSLDQGLQFLIQYYNGEERAKGNILERFSAQQFPDLHSELNLSSLELGDSALYFCASSVDRLAGSDTQYFGPGTRLTVL.

The chain recombines TRBV25-1 with TRBJ2-1; D ambiguous. The CDR3 runs 15 residues. V lost 5 bases and J 7 bases, leaving 18 bases between the germline ends. Germline CDR1 and CDR2: MGHDK and SYGVNS. The CDR3 spells CASSPVSIFGNEQFF. CDR3 coding DNA: TGTGCCAGCAGTCCTGTTAGCATATTCGGGAATGAGCAGTTCTTC.

This clonotype was seen repeatedly, ten times or more. V is TRBV28 and J is TRBJ1-1; D gene unclear. V was clipped by 6 bases and J by 11 bases, with 16 bases between them. This CDR3 region has 12 residues. Germline V lookup: CDR1 MDHEN, CDR2 SYDVKM. The CDR3 is CASSPSPGIAFF. The CDR3 nucleotides read TGTGCCAGCAGCCCCTCACCGGGGATCGCTTTCTTT. The full variable domain, rest sourced from reference TRBV28 and TRBJ1-1, is DVKVTQSSRYLVKRTGEKVFLECVQDMDHENMFWYRQDPGLGLRLIYFSYDVKMKEKGDIPEGYSVSREKKERFSLILESASTNQTSMYLCASSPSPGIAFFGQGTRLTVV.

This clonotype has just a few counts. The chain has TRBV2 and TRBJ1-3; D possibly corresponds to TRBD1 (5 bases). This CDR3 comprises 15 residues. Germline lookup yields CDR1 SNHLY and CDR2 FYNNEI. V lost 6 bases and J lost 0, with 12 bases in between. CDR3 loop: CASSALGLSGNTIYF. The DNA of the CDR3 is TGTGCCAGCAGCGCCCTGGGACTCTCTGGAAACACCATATATTTT.

The J gene is TRBJ1-2, the V gene TRBV5-1; TRBD1 aligns across 7 bases. Germline V lookup: CDR1 SGHRS, CDR2 YFSETQ. The junction had 7 bases not matched to a gene; V was cut back by 1 base and J by 7 bases. CDR3 length: 14 amino acids. CDR3 region: CASSLSQQGFGYTF. The DNA of the CDR3 is TGCGCCAGCAGCTTGTCGCAACAGGGGTTTGGCTACACCTTC.

In its sample, this clonotype was seen many times. The chain is built from TRBV7-8 and TRBJ2-2, with D perhaps TRBD2 (5 bases). Germline V CDR1 and CDR2: SGHVS, FQNEAQ. V lost 1 base to trimming and J lost 8 bases, with 17 bases between them. The CDR3 extends over 16 amino acids. The CDR3 DNA reads TGTGCCAGCAGCTTAGTGGGAGACCGTCCTAGGGGGGAGCTGTTTTTT. Translation gives CASSLVGDRPRGELFF.

This clonotype has at least ten counts. The rearrangement links TRBV28 to TRBJ1-3; the D is unclear. The germline gives CDR1 MDHEN, CDR2 SYDVKM. With 6 bases removed from V and 4 bases from J, the gap between germline ends came to 10 bases. This CDR3 contains 13 residues. The CDR3 protein is CASSPRTGNTIYF. The CDR3 region has the DNA TGTGCCAGCAGCCCAAGGACCGGAAACACCATATATTTT.

Regarding this clonotype: A much larger clone differs from this one at a single base, so this may be a read error. This chain links TRBV7-9 with TRBJ2-7; D is ambiguous. The CDR3 is 16 amino acids. The germline V gene encodes CDR1 SEHNR and CDR2 FQNEAQ (reference sequence). The CDR3 here is CTSSFQSGNAIYEQYF. As DNA, the CDR3 is TGTACCAGCAGCTTCCAATCTGGGAATGCCATCTACGAGCAGTACTTC. Complete variable domain (other parts from reference TRBV7-9 and TRBJ2-7): DTGVSQNPRHKITKRGQNVTFRCDPISEHNRLYWYRQTLGQGPEFLTYFQNEAQLEKSRLLSDRFSAERPKGSFSTLEIQRTEQGDSAMYLCTSSFQSGNAIYEQYFGPGTRLTVT.

The chain is built from TRBV6-1 and TRBJ1-6, with 10 bases matching TRBD1. Germline lookup yields CDR1 MNHNS and CDR2 SASEGT. The trim removed 6 bases at V and 7 bases at J, leaving 9 bases unmatched. This CDR3 spans 16 amino acids. DNA for the CDR3: TGTGCCAGCAGAGGGACAGGGGTACGGCGGAATTCACCCCTCCACTTT. It encodes CASRGTGVRRNSPLHF.